The rows below give T cell receptor beta chains drawn from one sample of a study of T-cell reconstitution after alpha-beta-depleted transplantation in children. Each CDR3 protein gets one entry after TCRdb re-called the PCR reads with MiXCR. Here the sample spans roughly 300,000 distinct CDR3 sequences, around 10% being singletons. The sample here was PBMCs from the stem cell graft donor, taken from the stem cell graft. The receptor source for this set is a human donor who donated a stem cell graft to a child with acute lymphoblastic leukemia. Each CDR3 is given with its conserved first and last residue. The D gene is left open where the match is weak. Not every row has a clone size; where given, it reads once, few, many or a size class.

14	TRBV20-1	TRBJ2-7	TRBD2	few	TGCAGTGCGAGTGGCGTAGCGGGTGAATTCGAGCAGTACTTC	CSASGVAGEFEQYF
13	TRBV4-3	TRBJ2-3	-	-	TGCGCCAGCAGCCGAACTGGTATAGATACGCAGTATTTT	CASSRTGIDTQYF
15	TRBV20-1	TRBJ2-3	TRBD2	-	TGCAGTGCTAGAACCCCGGGGCGGGAGCTAGATACGCAGTATTTT	CSARTPGRELDTQYF
15	TRBV4-1	TRBJ1-2	-	-	TGCGCCAGCAGCCAAGGAGCCAGGGAGCTCGATGGCTACACCTTC	CASSQGARELDGYTF
17	TRBV6-5	TRBJ2-4	TRBD2	few	TGTGCCAGCAGTTACTCAAACGAGCGGGGAGCCAAAAACATTCAGTACTTC	CASSYSNERGAKNIQYF
15	TRBV6-5	TRBJ2-7	-	few	TGTGCCAGCAGTTACGCACAATATAGCTCCTACGAGCAGTACTTC	CASSYAQYSSYEQYF
15	TRBV20-1	TRBJ2-1	-	-	TGCAGTGCTAGAGATATAACGGGGGAGACTAATGAGCAGTTCTTC	CSARDITGETNEQFF
13	TRBV4-3	TRBJ2-5	-	-	TGCGCCAGCAGCCAAGTGGAGGGAGAGACCCAGTACTTC	CASSQVEGETQYF
15	TRBV4-3	TRBJ2-7	-	few	TGCGCCAGCAGCCAAGAGGAGGACGTGTACTACGAGCAGTACTTC	CASSQEEDVYYEQYF
15	TRBV4-3	TRBJ2-7	TRBD2	-	TGCGCCAGCAGCCAAGAGCCTAGCGGGAGCTACGAGCAGTACTTC	CASSQEPSGSYEQYF
13	TRBV7-9	TRBJ1-2	-	-	TGTGCCAGCAGCCCCAGGTTTGACTATGGCTACACCTTC	CASSPRFDYGYTF
12	TRBV5-1	TRBJ2-1	-	many	TGCGCCAGCAGCTTGGCCGGGCTAGTACCGTTCTTC	CASSLAGLVPFF
15	TRBV7-8	TRBJ2-5	-	-	TGTGCCAGCAGCTTAGGCCGTAAGGGGACGGGGACCCAGTACTTC	CASSLGRKGTGTQYF
14	TRBV4-2	TRBJ1-1	TRBD1	few	TGTGCCAGCAGCCCGAACAGGGGGCGGACTGAAGCTTTCTTT	CASSPNRGRTEAFF
16	TRBV5-1	TRBJ2-1	-	many	TGCGCCAGCAGCCCCCTAGACAGGATGGAATACAATGAGCAGTTCTTC	CASSPLDRMEYNEQFF
16	TRBV7-3	TRBJ2-2	-	few	TGTGCCAGCAGCCCGGGGGACATGTTGTCCACCGGGGAGCTGTTTTTT	CASSPGDMLSTGELFF
13	TRBV12-3/TRBV12-4	TRBJ2-7	-	-	TGTGCCAGCAGTCTTAGCGGCCCTGACGAGCAGTACTTC	CASSLSGPDEQYF
17	TRBV4-1	TRBJ2-5	-	-	TGCGCCAGCAGCCAAGATCAGGGGAGGGACCTCCAAGAGACCCAGTACTTC	CASSQDQGRDLQETQYF
16	TRBV3-1	TRBJ2-7	TRBD2	many	TGTGCCAGCAGCCAAGAGACTAGCGGGAGGATCTACGAGCAGTACTTC	CASSQETSGRIYEQYF
17	TRBV7-9	TRBJ2-7	TRBD1	-	TGTGCCAGCAGCTCAACGGACAGGAGAAACTCTTTGGACGAGCAGTACTTC	CASSSTDRRNSLDEQYF
14	TRBV28	TRBJ2-7	TRBD2	-	TGTGCCAGCAGAACCGGGACTAGCGGCTACGAGCAGTACTTC	CASRTGTSGYEQYF
13	TRBV2	TRBJ1-2	-	few	TGTGCCAGCTTGATAGTGGTCGCGAATGGCTACACCTTC	CASLIVVANGYTF
16	TRBV2	TRBJ2-1	-	few	TGTGCCAGCAGGAATCTCGTCAGTACCTCCTACAATGAGCAGTTCTTC	CASRNLVSTSYNEQFF
16	TRBV2	TRBJ2-5	TRBD2	-	TGTGCCAGCAGCGCCGGGACTAGCGGGATTCAAGAGACCCAGTACTTC	CASSAGTSGIQETQYF
14	TRBV12-3/TRBV12-4	TRBJ2-7	-	once	TGTGCCAGCAGGCAAGAGGGAGGCGGCTACGAGCAGTACTTC	CASRQEGGGYEQYF
13	TRBV19	TRBJ2-5	-	few	TGTGCCAGTAGTGGGAATGGAGGAGAGACCCAGTACTTC	CASSGNGGETQYF
14	TRBV28	TRBJ2-7	-	few	TGTGCCAGCAGACTTGGACTGGCGAGTGGCGAGCAGTACTTC	CASRLGLASGEQYF
14	TRBV9	TRBJ2-3	-	many	TGTGCCAGCAGCGTAGTCCCTCAACCGGATACGCAGTATTTT	CASSVVPQPDTQYF
13	TRBV20-1	TRBJ2-1	TRBD1	-	TGCAGTGCCCGAGACAGGGCCCCCAATGAGCAGTTCTTC	CSARDRAPNEQFF
15	TRBV28	TRBJ2-3	-	few	TGTGCCAGCAGTTTCGCACCGGTGGTCACAGATACGCAGTATTTT	CASSFAPVVTDTQYF
15	TRBV20-1	TRBJ2-3	TRBD2	many	TGCAGTGCTAGGGGGCTAGCGGGAGGCACAGATACGCAGTATTTT	CSARGLAGGTDTQYF
16	TRBV6-2/TRBV6-3	TRBJ2-7	-	many	TGTGCCAGCAGTTCCCCGGGCGGGAAGGGCCCCTACGAGCAGTACTTC	CASSSPGGKGPYEQYF
16	TRBV5-1	TRBJ2-2	TRBD1	many	TGCGCCAGCAGCTTCATGGGACAGGCCCTTGACGGGGAGCTGTTTTTT	CASSFMGQALDGELFF
14	TRBV20-1	TRBJ1-3	TRBD1	many	TGCAGTGCTCCCTCGACAGGGAATAGAAACACCATATATTTT	CSAPSTGNRNTIYF
14	TRBV10-3	TRBJ1-2	-	few	TGTGCCATTCAGCATACACAGGGACTCTATGGCTACACCTTC	CAIQHTQGLYGYTF
14	TRBV27	TRBJ2-7	-	many	TGTGCCAGCAGTTTAACTCACGAATCCTACGAGCAGTACTTC	CASSLTHESYEQYF
17	TRBV6-2/TRBV6-3	TRBJ1-2	TRBD1	many	TGTGCCAGCAAGCCGTGGGACAGGGGGCAAACGGACTATGGCTACACCTTC	CASKPWDRGQTDYGYTF
16	TRBV7-6	TRBJ2-1	-	few	TGTGCCAGCAGCTTAAGCACCCCCGGGCCCTACAATGAGCAGTTCTTC	CASSLSTPGPYNEQFF
19	TRBV5-1	TRBJ1-5	-	-	TGCGCCAGCAGCTTGGGGAGTGGACCCAGAAGAAATAGCAATCAGCCCCAGCATTTT	CASSLGSGPRRNSNQPQHF
14	TRBV5-1	TRBJ2-1	-	many	TGCGCCAGCAGCTTGGGACTCAGCGAGGATGAGCAGTTCTTC	CASSLGLSEDEQFF
16	TRBV7-8	TRBJ2-5	TRBD2	-	TGTGCCAGCAGCTTACTTCCAGCGGGGATCCAAGAGACCCAGTACTTC	CASSLLPAGIQETQYF
15	TRBV7-2	TRBJ1-4	-	many	TGTGCCAGCAGCGCCCAGGGGATGGGGACAGAAAAACTGTTTTTT	CASSAQGMGTEKLFF
15	TRBV4-1	TRBJ2-7	-	few	TGCGCCAGCAGCCACGAGCGGACAGCGAACTACGAGCAGTACTTC	CASSHERTANYEQYF
16	TRBV15	TRBJ2-3	-	-	TGTGCCACCAGCAGAGATGAGTATACTAGCACAGATACGCAGTATTTT	CATSRDEYTSTDTQYF
16	TRBV7-2	TRBJ2-1	TRBD2	few	TGTGCCAGCAGCTTTGCCGGGACTAGCGGTAGCAATGAGCAGTTCTTC	CASSFAGTSGSNEQFF
16	TRBV27	TRBJ1-1	TRBD1	few	TGTGCCAGCAGTTCCGGACAGGGTATGTATGGGACTGAAGCTTTCTTT	CASSSGQGMYGTEAFF
15	TRBV5-1	TRBJ1-1	TRBD1	many	TGCGCCAGCAGCTTTCACAGGGGGCAAGGCACTGAAGCTTTCTTT	CASSFHRGQGTEAFF
16	TRBV4-2	TRBJ2-2	TRBD2	many	TGTGCCAGCAGCCAAGATCGTCTAGCGGGAACCGGGGAGCTGTTTTTT	CASSQDRLAGTGELFF
15	TRBV25-1	TRBJ1-3	-	few	TGTGCCAGCGGTTCTTTTCAGGGTCCGGGGAACACCATATATTTT	CASGSFQGPGNTIYF
14	TRBV29-1	TRBJ2-1	TRBD2	few	TGCAGCGTTGAAACTAGCGGGAGGTTTGATGAGCAGTTCTTC	CSVETSGRFDEQFF
18	TRBV20-1	TRBJ2-1	-	-	TGCAGTGCTAGACGGCCCTTGCAAGATCGGGTTGGGTACAATGAGCAGTTCTTC	CSARRPLQDRVGYNEQFF
18	TRBV4-1	TRBJ1-5	-	-	TGCGCCAGCAGCTCCGGCAGGGTGAGGGGACGGAGCAATCAGCCCCAGCATTTT	CASSSGRVRGRSNQPQHF
14	TRBV9	TRBJ2-7	-	many	TGTGCCAGCAGCGGCCGGGACGTCCCCTACGAGCAGTACTTC	CASSGRDVPYEQYF